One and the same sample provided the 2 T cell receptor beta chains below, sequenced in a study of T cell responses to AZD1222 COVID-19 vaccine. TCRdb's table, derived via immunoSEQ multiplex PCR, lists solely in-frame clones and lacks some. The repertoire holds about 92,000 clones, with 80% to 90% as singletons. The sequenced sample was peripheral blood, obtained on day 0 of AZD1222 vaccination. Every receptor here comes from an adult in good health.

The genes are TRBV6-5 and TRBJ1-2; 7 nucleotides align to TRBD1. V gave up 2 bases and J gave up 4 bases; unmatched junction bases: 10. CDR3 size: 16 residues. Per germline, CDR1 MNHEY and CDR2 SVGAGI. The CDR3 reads CASSYSPVEGAYGYTF. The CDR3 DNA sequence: TGTGCCAGCAGTTACAGCCCGGTGGAGGGGGCCTATGGCTACACCTTC.

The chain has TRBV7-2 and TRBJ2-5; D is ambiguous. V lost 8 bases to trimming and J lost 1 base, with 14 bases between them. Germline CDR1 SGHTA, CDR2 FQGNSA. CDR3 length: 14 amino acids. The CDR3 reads CASGSPGFQETQYF. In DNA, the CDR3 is TGTGCCAGCGGGTCACCCGGATTCCAAGAGACCCAGTACTTC.